Below are 16 T cell receptor beta chains sequenced from a single sample in a study of T cell responses to AZD1222 COVID-19 vaccine. Data came from immunoSEQ multiplex PCR; TCRdb stores just in-frame clones and leaves some out. This table has some 110,000 clones, approximately 86% appearing once. The material sequenced was peripheral blood, taken 28 days after the second dose of the MenACWY control vaccine. Receptors were obtained from an adult who received the MenACWY meningococcal vaccine as a control.

This clone was counted once. This chain connects TRBV27 to TRBJ1-6; D is perhaps TRBD1 (5 bases). The ends were cut back, 6 bases at V and 0 bases at J, with 15 bases in the middle. CDR1 MNHEY and CDR2 SMNVEV come from the germline V gene (reference sequence). This CDR3 region has 17 residues. The CDR3 bases are TGTGCCAGCAGCCCCGGGGAGGGGAGCTCCTATAATTCACCCCTCCACTTT. It is translated as CASSPGEGSSYNSPLHF.

This clone was observed once. The chain carries TRBV30 and TRBJ1-3; D not resolved. The CDR3 has 14 residues. V gave up 3 bases and J gave up 2 bases, with 11 bases separating them. CDR1 and CDR2 (germline): GTSNPN, SVGIG (reference sequence). The CDR3: CAWSKRGTGNTIYF. The CDR3 nucleotides are TGTGCCTGGAGCAAACGAGGGACTGGAAACACCATATATTTT. Variable domain in full (rest from reference TRBV30 and TRBJ1-3): SQTIHQWPATLVQPVGSPLSLECTVEGTSNPNLYWYRQAAGRGLQLLFYSVGIGQISSEVPQNLSASRPQDRQFILSSKKLLLSDSGFYLCAWSKRGTGNTIYFGEGSWLTVV.

CDR3 sequence reads: CAWSVSWVRDEQYF. DNA of the CDR3: TGTGCCTGGAGTGTATCCTGGGTCCGGGACGAGCAGTACTTC. J is TRBJ2-7 and V is TRBV30; D unresolved. The CDR3 contains 14 residues. Germline CDR1 reads GTSNPN; CDR2 reads SVGIG (reference sequence). The V gene lost 0 bases and the J gene lost 5 bases, with 14 bases spanning the gap.

V and J are TRBV5-1 and TRBJ1-5, with a tentative D call TRBD1 (5 bases). V was shortened by 3 bases and J by 6 bases, with 16 bases between the two germline ends. CDR1 is SGHRS, CDR2 YFSETQ, per germline. The length of the CDR3 is 15 residues. The CDR3 protein is CASSYGTDDGQPQHF. As DNA, the CDR3 is TGCGCCAGCAGCTACGGGACGGACGATGGTCAGCCCCAGCATTTT.

The rearrangement links TRBV10-2 to TRBJ2-1; the D is unclear. The germline V and J ends were trimmed by 6 bases and 8 bases, with 14 bases remaining between them. Germline CDR1 reads WSHSY; CDR2 reads SAAADI. The CDR3 covers 13 residues. Here the CDR3 reads CASSSRPGDEQFF. The CDR3 coding sequence is TGCGCCAGCAGCTCTCGACCGGGCGATGAGCAGTTCTTC.

V is TRBV7-2 and J is TRBJ2-3; D is possibly TRBD2 (5 bases). V gave up 1 base and J gave up 2 bases, with 7 bases separating them. Per the germline V gene, CDR1 is SGHTA and CDR2 is FQGNSA. The CDR3 contains 14 residues. In DNA form, the CDR3 reads TGTGCCAGCAGCTTAGGAGGGCCCACAGATACGCAGTATTTT. This codes for CASSLGGPTDTQYF.

This clone appeared a few times. This chain links TRBV11-2 with TRBJ2-5; a possible D gene is TRBD2 (7 bases). The germline V gene has CDR1 SGHAT and CDR2 FQNNGV. V lost 11 bases and J lost 0, with 16 bases in between. This CDR3 is 14 amino acids long. CDR3 nucleotides: TGTGCCGGCGCGGGGGCACCGTACCAAGAGACCCAGTACTTC. Protein product: CAGAGAPYQETQYF.

The CDR3 protein is CARSLEGADSGDSPLHF. The DNA of the CDR3 is TGTGCCAGAAGCTTAGAAGGGGCAGACAGTGGTGATTCACCCCTCCACTTT. V is TRBV5-3 and J is TRBJ1-6, with D perhaps matching TRBD1 (5 bases). TRBV5-3 is an ORF; its function is uncertain. CDR3 length: 17 amino acids. V lost 2 bases and J lost 8, with 20 bases in between.

This clone was detected a few times. The V call is TRBV7-3, the J call TRBJ2-6; 10 bases are shared with TRBD2. The CDR3 runs 15 residues. Per germline, CDR1 SGHTA and CDR2 FQGTGA. The J segment lost 1 base and the V segment lost 8 bases, leaving 2 bases of the junction unmatched. CDR3 in amino acids: CASGSGGSGANVLTF. CDR3 bases: TGTGCCAGCGGTAGCGGGGGGTCTGGGGCCAACGTCCTGACTTTC.

The gene calls are TRBV27 and TRBJ1-6; tentative D call: TRBD1 (5 bases). V gave up 9 bases and J gave up 6 bases, with 12 bases separating them. Germline lookup yields CDR1 MNHEY and CDR2 SMNVEV (reference sequence). The length of the CDR3 is 13 residues. DNA for the CDR3: TGTGCCAGTCGGGAACAGGCTAATTCACCCCTCCACTTT. Its protein is CASREQANSPLHF.

This clone appeared once. The chain has TRBV11-2 and TRBJ1-1; D unresolved. V was pared by 1 base and J by 0 bases, with 12 bases between. The CDR3 totals 16 residues. Germline V gene lookup returns CDR1 SGHAT and CDR2 FQNNGV. The CDR3 reads CASSLVYSSMNTEAFF. The CDR3 region has the DNA TGTGCCAGCAGCTTAGTCTACAGCAGCATGAACACTGAAGCTTTCTTT.

The chain is built from TRBV30 and TRBJ1-2; 8 nucleotides line up with TRBD1. This CDR3 is 15 amino acids long. Per the germline V gene, CDR1 is GTSNPN and CDR2 is SVGIG (reference sequence). The junction had 16 bases not matched to a gene; V was cut back by 2 bases and J by 11 bases. The CDR3 coding sequence is TGTGCCTGGAGTCCCCCTCCGACAGGGGCCAGATCATACACCTTC. It codes for CAWSPPPTGARSYTF.

The chain couples TRBV6-6 to TRBJ1-2; maybe TRBD1 (5 bases). Trimming took 11 bases from V and 3 from J, leaving 16 bases between them. The CDR3 has 13 residues. Germline lookup yields CDR1 MNHNY and CDR2 SVGAGI (reference sequence). The CDR3 is CALRRGRDYGYTF. CDR3 nucleotide sequence: TGTGCCCTTCGGAGGGGTAGGGACTATGGCTACACCTTC.

This rearrangement joins TRBV2 to TRBJ2-7; 8 bases match TRBD1. Unmatched junction bases numbered 6, after V lost 8 bases and J lost 6 bases. The CDR3 runs to 12 residues. Germline CDR1 is SNHLY and CDR2 is FYNNEI. This CDR3 reads CASGGQGVEQYF. CDR3 nucleotide sequence: TGTGCCAGCGGCGGACAGGGTGTCGAGCAGTACTTC.

The chain employs TRBV28 and TRBJ2-3; D possibly uses TRBD1 or TRBD2 (6 bases each). This CDR3 is built from 14 residues. Germline V CDR1 and CDR2: MDHEN, SYDVKM. V lost 3 bases and J lost 6, with 13 bases in between. CDR3 bases: TGTGCCAGCAGTTTCTACCAAGGGGGGGATACGCAGTATTTT. Translating it yields CASSFYQGGDTQYF.

The V gene is TRBV18, the J gene TRBJ2-2; 8 bases agree with TRBD1. With 4 bases clipped from V and 5 bases from J, the junction kept 9 bases outside the gene matches. This CDR3 region has 16 residues. CDR1 KGHSH and CDR2 LQKENI come from the germline V gene. The CDR3 reads CASSRLTGDGTGELFF. CDR3 bases: TGTGCCAGCTCACGCTTGACAGGGGATGGAACCGGGGAGCTGTTTTTT.